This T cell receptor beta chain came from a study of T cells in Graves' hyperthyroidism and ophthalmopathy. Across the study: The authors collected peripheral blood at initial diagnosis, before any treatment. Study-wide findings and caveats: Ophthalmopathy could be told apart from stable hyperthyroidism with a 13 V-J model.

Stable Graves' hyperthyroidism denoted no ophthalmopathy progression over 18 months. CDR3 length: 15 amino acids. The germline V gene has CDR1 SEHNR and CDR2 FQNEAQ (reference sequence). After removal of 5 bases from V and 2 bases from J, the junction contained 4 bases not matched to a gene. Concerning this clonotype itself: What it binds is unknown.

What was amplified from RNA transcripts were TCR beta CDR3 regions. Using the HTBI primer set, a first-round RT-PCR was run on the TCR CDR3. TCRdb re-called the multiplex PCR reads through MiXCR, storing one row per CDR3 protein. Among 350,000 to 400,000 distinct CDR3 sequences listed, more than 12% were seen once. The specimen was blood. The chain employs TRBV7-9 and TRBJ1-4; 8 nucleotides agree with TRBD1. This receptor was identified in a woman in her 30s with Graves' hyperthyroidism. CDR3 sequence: CASSPWTGTNEKLFF. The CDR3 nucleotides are TGTGCCAGCAGCCCGTGGACAGGGACTAATGAAAAACTGTTTTTT.